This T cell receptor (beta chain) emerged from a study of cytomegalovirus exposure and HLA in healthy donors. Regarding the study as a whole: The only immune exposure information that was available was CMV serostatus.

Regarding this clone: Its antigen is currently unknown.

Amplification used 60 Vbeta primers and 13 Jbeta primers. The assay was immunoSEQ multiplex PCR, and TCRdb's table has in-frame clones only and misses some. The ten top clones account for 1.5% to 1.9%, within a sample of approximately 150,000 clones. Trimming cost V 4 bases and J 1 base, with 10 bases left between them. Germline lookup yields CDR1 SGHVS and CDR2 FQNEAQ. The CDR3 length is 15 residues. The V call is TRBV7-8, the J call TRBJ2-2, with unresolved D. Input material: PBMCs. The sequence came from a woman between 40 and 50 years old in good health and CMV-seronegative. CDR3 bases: TGTGCCAGCAGCTACAGAGCACAGAACACCGGGGAGCTGTTTTTT. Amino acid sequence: CASSYRAQNTGELFF.